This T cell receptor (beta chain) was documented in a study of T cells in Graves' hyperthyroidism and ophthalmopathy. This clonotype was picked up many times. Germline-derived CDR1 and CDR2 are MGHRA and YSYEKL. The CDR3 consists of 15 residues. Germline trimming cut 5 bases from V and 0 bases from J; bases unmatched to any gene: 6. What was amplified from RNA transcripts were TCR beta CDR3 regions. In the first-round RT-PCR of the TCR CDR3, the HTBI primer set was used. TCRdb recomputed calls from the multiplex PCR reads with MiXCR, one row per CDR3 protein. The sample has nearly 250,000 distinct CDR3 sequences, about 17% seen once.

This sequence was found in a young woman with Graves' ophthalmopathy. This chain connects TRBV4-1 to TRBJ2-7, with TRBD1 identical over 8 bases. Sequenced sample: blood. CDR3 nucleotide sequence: TGCGCCAGCAGCGCACCGGGACAGGCCTCCTACGAGCAGTACTTC. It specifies CASSAPGQASYEQYF.